The clone carrying this T cell receptor (beta chain) is a singleton in its sample. This specimen comes from a study of cytomegalovirus exposure and HLA in healthy donors. It was with 60 Vbeta and 13 Jbeta primers that the PCR ran. Assay: immunoSEQ multiplex PCR; the TCRdb copy retains only in-frame clones and omits some. The data hold 200,000 to 250,000 clones, with 70% observed a single time. Between the trimmed V and J ends, which lost 6 bases and 3 bases, there was a span of 15 bases. This CDR3 spans 14 amino acids. Germline V gene lookup returns CDR1 PRHDT and CDR2 FYEKMQ (reference sequence). The source is a man aged 35 to 55 in good health and CMV-seropositive. The chain combines TRBV13 with TRBJ2-7, with D tentatively TRBD1 (5 bases). Material for sequencing was PBMCs. The CDR3 bases are TGTGCCAGCAGGCGAAGGGGAAAGGACTACGAGCAGTACTTC. It translates to CASRRRGKDYEQYF.